One sample yielded the 5 T cell receptor beta chains listed below, sequenced in a study of blood T cell repertoires in COVID-19. Repertoires were generated with immunoSEQ multiplex PCR, while TCRdb's copy carries only in-frame clones and drops some. The sample records about 250,000 clones, 80% to 85% being singletons. Sample: peripheral blood. These receptors were obtained from a person aged 65 to 85 with COVID-19, enrolled during active disease.

There are a few counts of this clone. This rearrangement joins TRBV28 to TRBJ2-2, with no clear D. Germline V gene sequence: CDR1 MDHEN, CDR2 SYDVKM. V lost 6 bases to trimming and J lost 2 bases, with 7 bases between them. The CDR3 length is 13 residues. CDR3 DNA sequence: TGTGCCAGCAGGAGCGCCAACACCGGGGAGCTGTTTTTT. Translation: CASRSANTGELFF.

The rearrangement uses TRBV7-9 and TRBJ1-4; a weak D match, TRBD1 (5 bases). Germline V gene lookup returns CDR1 SEHNR and CDR2 FQNEAQ (reference sequence). The CDR3 has 15 amino acids. V was clipped by 5 bases and J by 8 bases, with 18 bases between them. CDR3 residues: CASSDPGLGMEKLFF. Written as DNA, the CDR3 is TGTGCCAGCAGCGACCCGGGACTTGGTATGGAAAAACTGTTTTTT.

The V gene is TRBV3-1 (or the pseudogene TRBV3-2), the J gene TRBJ1-6; 8 bases are shared with TRBD1. The germline V gene has CDR1 LGHDT and CDR2 YNNKEL (reference sequence). The CDR3 consists of 15 residues. With V trimmed by 4 bases and J by 13 bases, 12 bases remained unmatched. CDR3 protein: CASSLARTGPGPLHF. In DNA form, the CDR3 reads TGTGCCAGCAGCCTAGCCCGGACAGGGCCAGGGCCCCTCCACTTT.

This sequence joins TRBV28 and TRBJ1-2; 7 bases map to TRBD1. Per germline, CDR1 MDHEN and CDR2 SYDVKM. V shed 4 bases and J 2 bases; nucleotides not matched to a gene: 10. CDR3 length equals 16 residues. CDR3 residues: CASSSSGQRANYGYTF. In DNA, the CDR3 is TGTGCCAGCAGTTCATCGGGACAGCGAGCAAACTATGGCTACACCTTC.

V usage is TRBV6-1 and J usage is TRBJ1-2; D not certain. The V gene's germline CDR1 is MNHNS and CDR2 SASEGT. The CDR3 has 14 residues. The V gene lost 3 bases and the J gene lost 4 bases, with 12 bases spanning the gap. This CDR3 is CASSEMTKLYGYTF. The CDR3 DNA sequence: TGTGCCAGCAGTGAGATGACAAAGCTCTATGGCTACACCTTC.